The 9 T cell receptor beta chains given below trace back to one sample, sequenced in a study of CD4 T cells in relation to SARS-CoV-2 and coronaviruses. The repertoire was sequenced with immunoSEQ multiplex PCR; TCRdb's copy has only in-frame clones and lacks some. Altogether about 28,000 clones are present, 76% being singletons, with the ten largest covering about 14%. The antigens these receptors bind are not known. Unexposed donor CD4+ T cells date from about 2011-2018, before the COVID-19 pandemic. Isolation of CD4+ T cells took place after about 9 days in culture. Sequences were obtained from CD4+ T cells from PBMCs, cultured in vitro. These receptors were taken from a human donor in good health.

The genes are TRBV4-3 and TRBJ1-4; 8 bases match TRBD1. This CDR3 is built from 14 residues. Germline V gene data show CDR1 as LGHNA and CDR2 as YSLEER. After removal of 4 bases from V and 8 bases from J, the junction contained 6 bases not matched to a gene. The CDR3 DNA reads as TGCGCCAGCAGCCGAGGACAGGGAAACGAAAAACTGTTTTTT. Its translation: CASSRGQGNEKLFF.

The CDR3 here is CASSGGWGGGFGNEQFF. For the CDR3, the DNA is TGTGCCAGCAGTGGGGGTTGGGGAGGGGGCTTTGGCAATGAGCAGTTCTTC. The chain has TRBV2 and TRBJ2-1, with D perhaps assigned TRBD1 or TRBD2 (7 bases each). Germline CDR1 reads SNHLY; CDR2 reads FYNNEI. The CDR3 has 17 amino acids. The ends were cut back, 4 bases at V and 6 bases at J, with 22 bases in the middle.

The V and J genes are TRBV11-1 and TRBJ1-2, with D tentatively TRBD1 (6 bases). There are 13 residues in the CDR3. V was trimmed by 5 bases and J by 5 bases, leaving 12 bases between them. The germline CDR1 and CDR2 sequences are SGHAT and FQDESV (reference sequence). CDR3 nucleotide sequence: TGTGCCAGCAGCCGGTGGGGGGCTTATGGCTACACCTTC. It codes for CASSRWGAYGYTF.

The CDR3 DNA reads as TGTGCCAGTAGGCGGGCCGGGACAGGGTCAGGAGTTTGGTACAATGAGCAGTTCTTC. Encoded protein: CASRRAGTGSGVWYNEQFF. The chain uses TRBV19 and TRBJ2-1; 9 nucleotides match TRBD1. CDR1 LNHDA and CDR2 SQIVND come from the germline V gene (reference sequence). The CDR3 totals 19 residues. With V trimmed by 6 bases and J by 4 bases, 19 bases remained unmatched.

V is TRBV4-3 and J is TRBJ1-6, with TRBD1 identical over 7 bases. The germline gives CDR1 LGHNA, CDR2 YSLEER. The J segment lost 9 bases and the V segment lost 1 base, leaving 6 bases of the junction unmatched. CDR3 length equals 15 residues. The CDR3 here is CASSQGQGEGSPLHF. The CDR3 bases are TGCGCCAGCAGCCAAGGACAGGGTGAGGGTTCACCCCTCCACTTT.

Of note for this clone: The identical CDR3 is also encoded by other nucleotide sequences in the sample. The CDR3 DNA is TGTGCCAGCAGCCGTGACAGACAAGAGACCCAGTACTTC. Its translation: CASSRDRQETQYF. This sequence joins TRBV11-2 and TRBJ2-5; weak D call: TRBD1 (5 bases). Deletions cut 5 bases from V and 2 bases from J, with 9 bases between. The V gene's germline CDR1 is SGHAT and CDR2 FQNNGV. This CDR3 has 13 residues.

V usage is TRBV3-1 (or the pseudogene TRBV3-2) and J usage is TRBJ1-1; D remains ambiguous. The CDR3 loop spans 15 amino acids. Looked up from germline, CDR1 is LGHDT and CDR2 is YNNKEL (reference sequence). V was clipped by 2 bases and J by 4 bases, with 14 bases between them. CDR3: CASSQPEAVGTEAFF. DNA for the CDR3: TGTGCCAGCAGCCAACCTGAGGCAGTCGGCACTGAAGCTTTCTTT.

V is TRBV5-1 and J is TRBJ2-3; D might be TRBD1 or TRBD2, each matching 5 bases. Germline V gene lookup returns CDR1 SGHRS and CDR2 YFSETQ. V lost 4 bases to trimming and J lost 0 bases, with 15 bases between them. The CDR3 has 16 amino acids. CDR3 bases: TGCGCCAGCAGCCACCGGGGCCCGGGGAGCACAGATACGCAGTATTTT. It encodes CASSHRGPGSTDTQYF.

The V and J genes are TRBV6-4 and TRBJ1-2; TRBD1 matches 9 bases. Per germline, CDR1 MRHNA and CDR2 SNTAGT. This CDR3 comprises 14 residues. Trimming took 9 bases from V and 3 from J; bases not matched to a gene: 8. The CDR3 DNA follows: TGTGCCAGGTACACAGGGGGCGCTTACTATGGCTACACCTTC. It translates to CARYTGGAYYGYTF.